This is a list of T cell receptor beta chains from one sample in a study of cytomegalovirus exposure and HLA in healthy donors. Using immunoSEQ multiplex PCR, the repertoire was profiled, and TCRdb retains in-frame clones only, with some absent. This table holds some 130,000 clones. Sequencing was done on a sample of PBMCs. These receptor sequences come from a woman between 35 and 50 years old in good health and CMV-seropositive. Each CDR3 is given with its conserved first and last residue. A D gene is named only where the DNA matches it firmly.

j_call	d_call	v_call	cdr3_aa	cdr3_nt
TRBJ2-7	TRBD2	TRBV10-3	CAGGSGDYYEQYF	TGTGCCGGTGGTAGCGGGGACTACTACGAGCAGTACTTC
TRBJ1-5	.	TRBV15	CATSGSWGIGNQPQHF	TGTGCCACCAGCGGGAGCTGGGGTATTGGGAATCAGCCCCAGCATTTT
TRBJ2-2	.	TRBV27	CASSLSSRVYTGELFF	TGTGCCAGCAGTTTATCTTCCAGGGTGTACACCGGGGAGCTGTTTTTT
TRBJ1-5	.	TRBV29-1	CSVVFSDSNQPQHF	TGCAGCGTCGTCTTCAGTGATAGCAATCAGCCCCAGCATTTT
TRBJ1-4	.	TRBV9	CASSPFGGEKLFF	TGTGCCAGCAGTCCCTTCGGGGGAGAAAAACTGTTTTTT
TRBJ1-5	TRBD1	TRBV2	CASSEMGTGDQPQHF	TGTGCCAGCAGTGAAATGGGGACAGGGGATCAGCCCCAGCATTTT
TRBJ1-1	.	TRBV5-1	CASSLTGIEAFF	TGCGCCAGCAGCCTTACCGGGATTGAAGCTTTCTTT
TRBJ2-1	TRBD2	TRBV7-8	CASSLGGRASWDEQFF	TGTGCCAGCAGCTTAGGGGGGAGGGCCAGTTGGGATGAGCAGTTCTTC
TRBJ2-1	.	TRBV15	CATSSRLAQYNEQFF	TGTGCCACCAGCTCCCGGCTAGCGCAATACAATGAGCAGTTCTTC
TRBJ2-2	.	TRBV28	CASLRDSNTGELFF	TGTGCCAGCCTCCGGGACTCGAACACCGGGGAGCTGTTTTTT
TRBJ1-5	.	TRBV9	CASSVGTADNQPQHF	TGTGCCAGCAGCGTAGGGACAGCTGACAATCAGCCCCAGCATTTT
TRBJ2-5	TRBD1	TRBV30	CAWSLPGGVETQYF	TGTGCCTGGAGTCTTCCAGGGGGCGTCGAGACCCAGTACTTC
TRBJ1-2	TRBD1	TRBV6-1	CASSEGIRTGRNYGYTF	TGTGCCAGCAGTGAGGGGATCAGGACAGGGAGGAACTATGGCTACACCTTC
TRBJ2-2	TRBD2	TRBV2	CASSPGLAGFTGELFF	TGTGCCAGCAGCCCGGGACTAGCGGGCTTCACCGGGGAGCTGTTTTTT
TRBJ2-7	.	TRBV2	CASARGMEPYEQYF	TGTGCCAGCGCCCGGGGTATGGAGCCCTACGAGCAGTACTTC
TRBJ2-3	.	TRBV19	CASSIQSTDTQYF	TGTGCCAGTAGTATCCAGAGCACAGATACGCAGTATTTT
TRBJ1-1	.	TRBV29-1	CSVDSPPEAFF	TGCAGCGTCGACAGCCCCCCTGAAGCTTTCTTT
TRBJ2-1	.	TRBV29-1	CSVTVSLYNEQFF	TGCAGCGTTACGGTCTCCCTTTACAATGAGCAGTTCTTC
TRBJ2-6	TRBD1	TRBV6-6	CASSLGQSGANVLTF	TGTGCCAGCAGTTTGGGACAGTCTGGGGCCAACGTCCTGACTTTC
TRBJ2-7	.	TRBV4-1	CASSQPSYEQYF	TGCGCCAGCAGCCAACCTTCCTACGAGCAGTACTTC
TRBJ1-4	.	TRBV14	CASSKTLGATNEKLFF	TGTGCCAGCAGCAAAACACTAGGAGCAACTAATGAAAAACTGTTTTTT
TRBJ1-2	.	TRBV5-1	CASSMGGTGTYGYTF	TGCGCCAGCAGCATGGGGGGCACAGGGACGTACGGCTACACCTTC
TRBJ2-7	.	TRBV19	CASRQDSYEQYF	TGTGCCAGTCGACAGGACTCCTACGAGCAGTACTTC
TRBJ1-2	TRBD1	TRBV7-9	CASSLGRTGIDGYTF	TGTGCCAGCAGCTTAGGTCGGACAGGGATTGATGGCTACACCTTC
TRBJ2-5	TRBD2	TRBV5-4	CASRSIAGGRETQYF	TGTGCCAGCAGATCTATAGCGGGAGGAAGAGAGACCCAGTACTTC
TRBJ1-1	.	TRBV19	CASSPGLGAEAFF	TGTGCCAGTAGTCCCGGACTGGGCGCTGAAGCTTTCTTT
TRBJ2-2	TRBD1	TRBV6-4	CASSDSGQGTGELFF	TGTGCCAGCAGTGACTCGGGACAGGGCACCGGGGAGCTGTTTTTT
TRBJ2-1	TRBD2	TRBV11-3	CASSLSGSTYNEQFF	TGTGCCAGCAGCTTAAGCGGGAGTACCTACAATGAGCAGTTCTTC
TRBJ2-7	.	TRBV19	CASSIDLPEQYF	TGTGCCAGTAGTATAGATCTCCCGGAGCAGTACTTC
TRBJ2-1	TRBD2	TRBV19	CASRGLAGDPYNEQFF	TGTGCCAGTAGAGGACTAGCGGGAGATCCGTACAATGAGCAGTTCTTC
TRBJ1-2	TRBD1	TRBV19	CASSTQVRGDGYTF	TGTGCCAGTAGTACCCAGGTCAGGGGGGATGGCTACACCTTC
TRBJ1-4	.	TRBV5-4	CASSPSGGVPNEKLFF	TGTGCCAGCAGCCCTAGCGGGGGGGTACCTAATGAAAAACTGTTTTTT
TRBJ2-2	.	TRBV5-1	CASSLGQGTDTGSNTGELFF	TGCGCCAGCAGCTTGGGGCAGGGGACCGACACGGGATCAAACACCGGGGAGCTGTTTTTT
TRBJ2-1	TRBD1	TRBV18	CASSLLDRGGEQFF	TGTGCCAGCTCACTTCTGGACAGGGGAGGTGAGCAGTTCTTC
TRBJ1-5	TRBD1	TRBV27	CASSLGQGADGSNQPQHF	TGTGCCAGCAGTTTAGGACAGGGGGCGGACGGGAGCAATCAGCCCCAGCATTTT
TRBJ2-3	TRBD1	TRBV7-3	CASSLGQGKDTQYF	TGTGCCAGCAGCTTGGGACAGGGGAAAGATACGCAGTATTTT
TRBJ2-1	.	TRBV30	CAWSVRLLRDEQFF	TGTGCCTGGAGTGTGAGACTCCTCAGGGATGAGCAGTTCTTC
TRBJ1-1	.	TRBV11-2	CASSFSGGNMQAFF	TGTGCCAGCAGCTTTTCGGGAGGCAATATGCAAGCTTTCTTT
TRBJ1-5	TRBD1	TRBV28	CASSLYRDRGSHQPQHF	TGTGCCAGCAGTTTATATAGGGACAGGGGGTCGCATCAGCCCCAGCATTTT
TRBJ1-1	.	TRBV5-1	CASSLGLSKGMEAFF	TGCGCCAGCAGCTTGGGTTTGAGTAAGGGGATGGAAGCTTTCTTT
TRBJ2-1	.	TRBV4-2	CASSPGLYNEQFF	TGTGCCAGCAGCCCCGGACTGTACAATGAGCAGTTCTTC
TRBJ1-1	.	TRBV18	CASSPKRRQENTEAFF	TGTGCCAGCTCACCAAAGCGTCGACAGGAGAACACTGAAGCTTTCTTT
TRBJ1-1	.	TRBV27	CAAGVRPTEAFF	TGTGCCGCCGGCGTCAGGCCCACTGAAGCTTTCTTT